This T cell receptor (beta chain) was retrieved from a study of blood T cell repertoires in COVID-19. Study-level background: Nucleic acid was either cDNA or gDNA, and it came from T cells, B-cell-depleted T cells, or PBMCs.

CDR1 is KGHDR and CDR2 is SFDVKD in the germline V gene. The CDR3 loop spans 15 amino acids. V was pared by 3 bases and J by 5 bases, with 5 bases of the junction left unmatched. Per the study methods: The authors estimated nucleated cell counts from reference gene primer amplification. Generated by immunoSEQ multiplex PCR, the TCRdb table keeps only in-frame clones and is missing some. That table gives V, J and clone size, and the DNA gave D and trimming. The data contain 63,000 or so clones, about 88% of them singletons. Source material: peripheral blood. The TCR originated in a human donor in a cohort sampled during active COVID-19. The genes are TRBV24-1 and TRBJ2-3, with 9 bases that match TRBD1. The CDR3, as DNA: TGTGCCACCAGTGATCTAGGACAGGGGATAGATACGCAGTATTTT. The encoded protein is CATSDLGQGIDTQYF.